These T cell receptor beta chains were read from a single sample in a study of blood T cell repertoires in COVID-19. Libraries were prepared by immunoSEQ multiplex PCR; TCRdb keeps only in-frame clonotypes and omits some of them. This table holds approximately 300,000 clones, over 90% found once. Sequenced input: PBMCs or T cells enriched from blood (not recorded which). The receptors shown here come from a woman aged 25 to 39 who had been exposed to COVID-19. The CDR3 runs from the conserved cysteine through the conserved F or W. A D gene is named only where the DNA matches it firmly. Only part of the rows carry a size: once, few, many, or a class if the clone is expanded.

cdr3_aa: CASSQDQGVTQYF; cdr3_nt: TGCGCCAGCAGCCAAGATCAAGGGGTAACGCAGTATTTT; cdr3_length: 13; j_call: TRBJ2-3; d_call: NA; clone_size: NA; v_call: TRBV4-1
cdr3_aa: CASSETGATQPQHF; cdr3_nt: TGTGCCAGCAGTGAGACAGGGGCCACTCAGCCCCAGCATTTT; cdr3_length: 14; j_call: TRBJ1-5; d_call: TRBD1; clone_size: NA; v_call: TRBV25-1
cdr3_aa: CATSDLFRGQQSGANVLTF; cdr3_nt: TGTGCCACCAGTGATCTGTTCCGGGGACAGCAGTCTGGGGCCAACGTCCTGACTTTC; cdr3_length: 19; j_call: TRBJ2-6; d_call: TRBD1; clone_size: once; v_call: TRBV24-1
cdr3_aa: CASSPQGSGDYEQYF; cdr3_nt: TGTGCCAGCAGCCCCCAAGGCTCGGGTGACTACGAGCAGTACTTC; cdr3_length: 15; j_call: TRBJ2-7; d_call: NA; clone_size: NA; v_call: TRBV7-3
cdr3_aa: CASRIGVGNQPQHF; cdr3_nt: TGTGCCAGCAGGATCGGGGTAGGGAATCAGCCCCAGCATTTT; cdr3_length: 14; j_call: TRBJ1-5; d_call: NA; clone_size: once; v_call: TRBV27
cdr3_aa: CASSQGQVPFGHLLHF; cdr3_nt: TGTGCCAGCAGCCAGGGACAGGTCCCCTTTGGGCATCTCCTCCACTTT; cdr3_length: 16; j_call: TRBJ1-6; d_call: TRBD1; clone_size: NA; v_call: TRBV5-5
cdr3_aa: CASSFSTGKPIEAFF; cdr3_nt: TGTGCCAGCAGCTTCTCGACAGGGAAACCTATTGAAGCTTTCTTT; cdr3_length: 15; j_call: TRBJ1-1; d_call: TRBD1; clone_size: NA; v_call: TRBV7-8
cdr3_aa: CASSLGYQPQHF; cdr3_nt: TGTGCCAGCAGCCTCGGGTACCAGCCCCAGCATTTT; cdr3_length: 12; j_call: TRBJ1-5; d_call: NA; clone_size: NA; v_call: TRBV4-2
cdr3_aa: CASSLREGADTQYF; cdr3_nt: TGTGCCAGCAGCTTGCGGGAGGGGGCGGATACGCAGTATTTT; cdr3_length: 14; j_call: TRBJ2-3; d_call: NA; clone_size: NA; v_call: TRBV5-6
cdr3_aa: CASSVAWGQTYEQYF; cdr3_nt: TGTGCCAGCAGCGTTGCGTGGGGACAGACCTACGAGCAGTACTTC; cdr3_length: 15; j_call: TRBJ2-7; d_call: TRBD1; clone_size: NA; v_call: TRBV9
cdr3_aa: CASSPTGTGGTGELFF; cdr3_nt: TGCGCCAGCAGCCCTACCGGGACAGGTGGAACCGGGGAGCTGTTTTTT; cdr3_length: 16; j_call: TRBJ2-2; d_call: TRBD1; clone_size: NA; v_call: TRBV4-1
cdr3_aa: CASSAGTSGVNEQFF; cdr3_nt: TGTGCCAGCAGTGCCGGGACTAGCGGGGTCAATGAGCAGTTCTTC; cdr3_length: 15; j_call: TRBJ2-1; d_call: TRBD2; clone_size: once; v_call: TRBV27
cdr3_aa: CASSRSANSLMDEQFF; cdr3_nt: TGCGCCAGCAGCCGGAGCGCGAACTCCCTCATGGATGAGCAGTTCTTC; cdr3_length: 16; j_call: TRBJ2-1; d_call: NA; clone_size: NA; v_call: TRBV4-1
cdr3_aa: CASRIQGAMTGELFF; cdr3_nt: TGTGCCAGCAGAATACAGGGGGCAATGACCGGGGAGCTGTTTTTT; cdr3_length: 15; j_call: TRBJ2-2; d_call: TRBD1; clone_size: NA; v_call: TRBV6-5
cdr3_aa: CASSIGQSTYNEQFF; cdr3_nt: TGTGCCAGCAGCATCGGACAGTCAACCTACAATGAGCAGTTCTTC; cdr3_length: 15; j_call: TRBJ2-1; d_call: NA; clone_size: NA; v_call: TRBV3-1/TRBV3-2
cdr3_aa: CASSPRDRSYSNQPQHF; cdr3_nt: TGTGCCAGCAGTCCCAGGGACAGAAGTTATAGCAATCAGCCCCAGCATTTT; cdr3_length: 17; j_call: TRBJ1-5; d_call: TRBD1; clone_size: NA; v_call: TRBV27
cdr3_aa: CAIIKTGGNTEAFF; cdr3_nt: TGTGCCATCATTAAGACAGGGGGAAACACTGAAGCTTTCTTT; cdr3_length: 14; j_call: TRBJ1-1; d_call: TRBD1; clone_size: NA; v_call: TRBV10-3
cdr3_aa: CATSRVAGRSSYNEQFF; cdr3_nt: TGTGCCACCAGCAGAGTAGCGGGTCGGAGCTCCTACAATGAGCAGTTCTTC; cdr3_length: 17; j_call: TRBJ2-1; d_call: TRBD2; clone_size: NA; v_call: TRBV15
cdr3_aa: CASSLLQMNTEAFF; cdr3_nt: TGCGCCAGCAGCTTGCTCCAGATGAACACTGAAGCTTTCTTT; cdr3_length: 14; j_call: TRBJ1-1; d_call: NA; clone_size: NA; v_call: TRBV5-1
cdr3_aa: CASSRSGHTQETQYF; cdr3_nt: TGCGCCAGCAGCCGGTCGGGACACACCCAAGAGACCCAGTACTTC; cdr3_length: 15; j_call: TRBJ2-5; d_call: NA; clone_size: once; v_call: TRBV4-3
cdr3_aa: CASSPDRAKGYGYTF; cdr3_nt: TGTGCCAGCAGTCCGGACAGGGCGAAGGGCTATGGCTACACCTTC; cdr3_length: 15; j_call: TRBJ1-2; d_call: TRBD1; clone_size: few; v_call: TRBV6-2/TRBV6-3
cdr3_aa: CSVKILDSGYGYTF; cdr3_nt: TGCAGCGTTAAGATCTTGGACAGCGGCTATGGCTACACCTTC; cdr3_length: 14; j_call: TRBJ1-2; d_call: NA; clone_size: NA; v_call: TRBV29-1
cdr3_aa: CASSSDERGAFF; cdr3_nt: TGCGCCAGCAGCTCCGATGAGCGGGGAGCTTTCTTT; cdr3_length: 12; j_call: TRBJ1-1; d_call: NA; clone_size: NA; v_call: TRBV5-1
cdr3_aa: CASSLKRTGNTEAFF; cdr3_nt: TGTGCCAGCAGCCTAAAGAGGACAGGGAACACTGAAGCTTTCTTT; cdr3_length: 15; j_call: TRBJ1-1; d_call: TRBD1; clone_size: NA; v_call: TRBV11-2
cdr3_aa: CASILAGELFF; cdr3_nt: TGTGCCAGCATCTTAGCCGGGGAGCTGTTTTTT; cdr3_length: 11; j_call: TRBJ2-2; d_call: NA; clone_size: once; v_call: TRBV3-1/TRBV3-2
cdr3_aa: CATSGGQTFNQPQHF; cdr3_nt: TGTGCCACCAGCGGCGGACAGACATTTAATCAGCCCCAGCATTTT; cdr3_length: 15; j_call: TRBJ1-5; d_call: NA; clone_size: NA; v_call: TRBV15
cdr3_aa: CASSTTVDYEQYF; cdr3_nt: TGTGCCAGTAGCACGACAGTCGACTACGAGCAGTACTTC; cdr3_length: 13; j_call: TRBJ2-7; d_call: NA; clone_size: NA; v_call: TRBV19
cdr3_aa: CASSLTGGDQPQHF; cdr3_nt: TGTGCCAGCAGCCTGACAGGGGGAGATCAGCCCCAGCATTTT; cdr3_length: 14; j_call: TRBJ1-5; d_call: TRBD1; clone_size: NA; v_call: TRBV11-2
cdr3_aa: CASSPERGNSPLHF; cdr3_nt: TGCGCCAGCAGCCCCGAACGGGGGAATTCACCCCTCCACTTT; cdr3_length: 14; j_call: TRBJ1-6; d_call: NA; clone_size: NA; v_call: TRBV4-3
cdr3_aa: CASSLGIGAGWHTF; cdr3_nt: TGTGCCAGCAGCTTGGGAATTGGGGCCGGTTGGCACACCTTC; cdr3_length: 14; j_call: TRBJ1-2; d_call: NA; clone_size: NA; v_call: TRBV5-6
cdr3_aa: CATWGLDGYTF; cdr3_nt: TGTGCCACCTGGGGCCTGGATGGCTACACCTTC; cdr3_length: 11; j_call: TRBJ1-2; d_call: NA; clone_size: once; v_call: TRBV28
cdr3_aa: CSVESGQGVKLFF; cdr3_nt: TGCAGCGTTGAAAGCGGACAGGGAGTAAAACTGTTTTTT; cdr3_length: 13; j_call: TRBJ1-4; d_call: TRBD1; clone_size: NA; v_call: TRBV29-1
cdr3_aa: CATLDRANTGELFF; cdr3_nt: TGTGCCACCCTGGACAGGGCGAACACCGGGGAGCTGTTTTTT; cdr3_length: 14; j_call: TRBJ2-2; d_call: TRBD1; clone_size: once; v_call: TRBV6-5
cdr3_aa: CASSVEGLAGKNEQFF; cdr3_nt: TGTGCCAGCAGCGTAGAGGGACTAGCGGGGAAAAATGAGCAGTTCTTC; cdr3_length: 16; j_call: TRBJ2-1; d_call: TRBD2; clone_size: NA; v_call: TRBV9
cdr3_aa: CASSQTYTDTQYF; cdr3_nt: TGCGCCAGCAGCCAAACATACACAGATACGCAGTATTTT; cdr3_length: 13; j_call: TRBJ2-3; d_call: NA; clone_size: NA; v_call: TRBV4-3
cdr3_aa: CASSIVLAYDYGYTF; cdr3_nt: TGTGCCAGTAGTATAGTTTTAGCTTACGACTATGGCTACACCTTC; cdr3_length: 15; j_call: TRBJ1-2; d_call: NA; clone_size: NA; v_call: TRBV19
cdr3_aa: CASSSTQGSLSYEQYF; cdr3_nt: TGTGCCAGCAGCTCCACACAGGGGTCCCTCTCCTACGAGCAGTACTTC; cdr3_length: 16; j_call: TRBJ2-7; d_call: TRBD1; clone_size: NA; v_call: TRBV7-9
cdr3_aa: CASEDPHGLAGGPSQETQYF; cdr3_nt: TGTGCCAGCGAAGATCCCCATGGGCTAGCGGGGGGGCCCTCGCAAGAGACCCAGTACTTC; cdr3_length: 20; j_call: TRBJ2-5; d_call: TRBD2; clone_size: NA; v_call: TRBV2
cdr3_aa: CASSYQLGQGDYEQYF; cdr3_nt: TGTGCCAGCAGTTACCAGCTGGGACAGGGGGACTACGAGCAGTACTTC; cdr3_length: 16; j_call: TRBJ2-7; d_call: TRBD1; clone_size: NA; v_call: TRBV6-2/TRBV6-3
cdr3_aa: CASSFALAGGTSPDTQYF; cdr3_nt: TGCGCCAGCAGCTTCGCACTAGCGGGGGGGACCTCCCCAGATACGCAGTATTTT; cdr3_length: 18; j_call: TRBJ2-3; d_call: TRBD2; clone_size: NA; v_call: TRBV5-1
cdr3_aa: CASSLGTAGGYGYTF; cdr3_nt: TGTGCCAGCAGCCTGGGGACCGCTGGAGGCTATGGCTACACCTTC; cdr3_length: 15; j_call: TRBJ1-2; d_call: NA; clone_size: NA; v_call: TRBV5-8
cdr3_aa: CASSWMETGNYGYTF; cdr3_nt: TGTGCCAGCAGCTGGATGGAGACAGGAAACTATGGCTACACCTTC; cdr3_length: 15; j_call: TRBJ1-2; d_call: NA; clone_size: NA; v_call: TRBV5-6
cdr3_aa: CASRETPANTGELFF; cdr3_nt: TGTGCCAGCAGAGAGACACCAGCGAACACCGGGGAGCTGTTTTTT; cdr3_length: 15; j_call: TRBJ2-2; d_call: NA; clone_size: NA; v_call: TRBV2
cdr3_aa: CASSHPRRTGDLNTEAFF; cdr3_nt: TGTGCCAGCAGCCATCCCAGGCGGACAGGGGACTTGAACACTGAAGCTTTCTTT; cdr3_length: 18; j_call: TRBJ1-1; d_call: TRBD1; clone_size: NA; v_call: TRBV11-3
cdr3_aa: CASSLIRGPSYYEQYF; cdr3_nt: TGTGCCAGCTCCCTTATCAGGGGACCTTCTTACTACGAGCAGTACTTC; cdr3_length: 16; j_call: TRBJ2-7; d_call: NA; clone_size: NA; v_call: TRBV13
cdr3_aa: CASSPGTPEQYF; cdr3_nt: TGTGCCAGCAGCCCCGGGACTCCCGAGCAGTACTTC; cdr3_length: 12; j_call: TRBJ2-7; d_call: NA; clone_size: NA; v_call: TRBV7-9
cdr3_aa: CASSFMRGYTF; cdr3_nt: TGTGCCAGCAGTTTTATGCGGGGCTACACCTTC; cdr3_length: 11; j_call: TRBJ1-2; d_call: NA; clone_size: once; v_call: TRBV5-6
cdr3_aa: CASSGVRGTEAFF; cdr3_nt: TGTGCCAGCAGTGGCGTCAGGGGCACTGAAGCTTTCTTT; cdr3_length: 13; j_call: TRBJ1-1; d_call: NA; clone_size: NA; v_call: TRBV6-4
cdr3_aa: CASRASGGSGEEQYF; cdr3_nt: TGTGCCAGCCGGGCTAGCGGGGGCTCAGGCGAGGAGCAGTACTTC; cdr3_length: 15; j_call: TRBJ2-7; d_call: TRBD2; clone_size: NA; v_call: TRBV6-5
cdr3_aa: CASSQGTGNYGYTF; cdr3_nt: TGTGCCAGCAGCCAAGGGACAGGGAACTATGGCTACACCTTC; cdr3_length: 14; j_call: TRBJ1-2; d_call: TRBD1; clone_size: NA; v_call: TRBV7-9
cdr3_aa: CASSEPGGNYGYTF; cdr3_nt: TGTGCCAGCAGTGAACCTGGGGGGAACTATGGCTACACCTTC; cdr3_length: 14; j_call: TRBJ1-2; d_call: NA; clone_size: NA; v_call: TRBV2
cdr3_aa: CASSRQASGANVLTF; cdr3_nt: TGTGCCAGCAGTCGACAAGCATCTGGGGCCAACGTCCTGACTTTC; cdr3_length: 15; j_call: TRBJ2-6; d_call: NA; clone_size: NA; v_call: TRBV5-4
cdr3_aa: CASSATGGAYNEQFF; cdr3_nt: TGTGCCAGCAGTGCTACTGGGGGGGCCTACAATGAGCAGTTCTTC; cdr3_length: 15; j_call: TRBJ2-1; d_call: TRBD2; clone_size: NA; v_call: TRBV6-2/TRBV6-3
cdr3_aa: CASSSPVPRTGGIYEQFF; cdr3_nt: TGTGCCAGCAGCTCCCCCGTTCCAAGGACAGGGGGCATCTATGAGCAGTTCTTC; cdr3_length: 18; j_call: TRBJ2-1; d_call: TRBD1; clone_size: NA; v_call: TRBV13